This TCR beta chain was obtained from a study of cytomegalovirus exposure and HLA in healthy donors. About the research overall: Sequencing of 150 million to 200 million T cells in an earlier analysis found some 100 million unique TCR beta sequences.

This clone was seen a few times. Its cognate antigen is unknown. CDR3 length: 14 amino acids. After removal of 2 bases from V and 10 bases from J, the junction contained 6 bases not matched to a gene. CDR1 and CDR2 from the germline V gene are SGHRS and YFSETQ. Study findings and constraints: Sequences of the TCR beta chain were said to predict the HLA-A and HLA-B alleles of most subjects accurately. Common viral pathogens (according to a later analysis) appeared linked to several of the most significant clusters.

The primer mix had 60 Vbeta and 13 Jbeta primers. The protocol was immunoSEQ multiplex PCR, while the TCRdb copy is restricted to in-frame clones and leaves out a portion. The sample lists around 150,000 clones, 76% occurring once. The clonotype comes from a woman aged 40 to 50 in good health and CMV-seronegative. This chain joins TRBV5-1 and TRBJ1-6; 7 bases align to TRBD1. Specimen: PBMCs. CDR3 sequence reads: CASSFGQVESPLHF. In DNA form, the CDR3 reads TGCGCCAGCAGCTTCGGACAGGTTGAGTCACCCCTCCACTTT. The whole variable domain, filled in from reference TRBV5-1 and TRBJ1-6, reads KAGVTQTPRYLIKTRGQQVTLSCSPISGHRSVSWYQQTPGQGLQFLFEYFSETQRNKGNFPGRFSGRQFSNSRSEMNVSTLELGDSALYLCASSFGQVESPLHFGNGTRLTVT.